This section outlines one T cell receptor beta chain sequence together with its context. Assay used: immunoSEQ multiplex PCR; TCRdb lists only in-frame clones, some missing. The repertoire holds about 54,000 clones, with 95% to 97% as singletons. Germline-derived CDR1 and CDR2 are MGHRA and YSYEKL. This CDR3 spans 13 amino acids. V lost 2 bases and J lost 0, with 5 bases in between. This sample is part of a study of control samples from healthy donors and cancer patients. Sample: blood. This clonotype originated in a woman in her 30s in good health. This chain uses TRBV4-1 with TRBJ2-7; D gene uncertain. The CDR3 DNA reads as TGCGCCAGCAGCCAACATACCTCCTACGAGCAGTACTTC. This codes for CASSQHTSYEQYF.